Presented here are 28 T cell receptor beta chains from one specimen sequenced in a study of cytomegalovirus exposure and HLA in healthy donors. The PCR employed 60 Vbeta primers together with 13 Jbeta primers. Libraries were prepared by immunoSEQ multiplex PCR; TCRdb keeps only in-frame clonotypes and omits some of them. The repertoire includes about 130,000 clones, about three quarters of them detected once, and less than 2% sits in the top ten. Sequenced input: PBMCs. The receptors stem from a man aged 50-60 years in good health and CMV-seronegative.

The rearrangement joins TRBV30 to TRBJ1-4, with D perhaps matching TRBD1 (5 bases). The germline CDR1 and CDR2 sequences are GTSNPN and SVGIG (reference sequence). The CDR3 consists of 19 residues. Trimming removed 2 bases from V and 0 bases from J, with 22 bases in between. CDR3 region: CAWSHTRVWSLSTNEKLFF. For the CDR3, the DNA is TGTGCCTGGAGTCATACCAGGGTGTGGAGCCTTTCAACTAATGAAAAACTGTTTTTT.

The chain links TRBV15 to TRBJ1-5; D remains ambiguous. The V gene lost 8 bases and the J gene lost 0 bases, with 17 bases spanning the gap. The germline CDR1 and CDR2 sequences are LNHNV and YYDKDF (reference sequence). The CDR3 sequence is 16 residues long. The CDR3 DNA sequence: TGTGCCACCCGTTTAGGAGGATCGCATAGCAATCAGCCCCAGCATTTT. Translated, it gives CATRLGGSHSNQPQHF.

The chain couples TRBV28 to TRBJ1-5; 12 nucleotides agree with TRBD1. The V and J ends lost 6 bases and 7 bases, in that order; junction bases with no gene match: 7. Germline V CDR1 and CDR2: MDHEN, SYDVKM. The CDR3 is 15 amino acids. The CDR3 sequence: CASRSGTGGLQPQHF. CDR3 DNA: TGTGCCAGCAGGTCCGGGACAGGGGGCTTGCAGCCCCAGCATTTT.

A few counts support this clone. The chain uses TRBV7-9 and TRBJ2-3, with D possibly being TRBD2 (5 bases). Trimming stripped 5 bases from V and 0 bases from J, with 9 bases between. Per the germline V gene, CDR1 is SEHNR and CDR2 is FQNEAQ (reference sequence). The CDR3 is made up of 14 amino acids. CDR3 sequence reads: CASSDSASTDTQYF. CDR3 sequence (DNA): TGTGCCAGCAGCGATAGCGCAAGCACAGATACGCAGTATTTT.

The chain uses TRBV5-6 and TRBJ2-1; 7 nucleotides match TRBD1. The junction had 8 bases not matched to a gene; V was cut back by 0 bases and J by 8 bases. Germline CDR1 and CDR2: SGHDT and YYEEEE. The length of the CDR3 is 15 residues. The CDR3 protein is CASSLAGTEWDEQFF. CDR3 nucleotide sequence: TGTGCCAGCAGCTTGGCCGGGACAGAGTGGGATGAGCAGTTCTTC.

This chain joins TRBV15 and TRBJ1-2; D call uncertain. Trimming took off 4 bases at V and 4 bases at J, with 16 bases between the two ends. The germline V gene encodes CDR1 LNHNV and CDR2 YYDKDF (reference sequence). The CDR3 extends over 15 amino acids. The chain's CDR3 is CATSTNSGILYGYTF. DNA of the CDR3: TGTGCCACCAGCACTAACTCCGGGATACTCTATGGCTACACCTTC.

CDR3 in DNA: TGTGCCACCAGCAGAGATGGGCTAGGGGTCCACAATGAGCAGTTCTTC. It is translated as CATSRDGLGVHNEQFF. The chain uses TRBV15 and TRBJ2-1; tentative D call: TRBD1 (5 bases). Germline V lookup: CDR1 LNHNV, CDR2 YYDKDF (reference sequence). With 0 bases removed from V and 5 bases from J, the gap between germline ends came to 14 bases. This CDR3 region has 16 residues.

The chain recombines TRBV13 with TRBJ1-3, with D perhaps matching TRBD1 (6 bases). The CDR3 extends over 14 amino acids. V was pared by 0 bases and J by 3 bases, with 6 bases between. Germline V gene data show CDR1 as PRHDT and CDR2 as FYEKMQ (reference sequence). The CDR3 DNA reads TGTGCCAGCAGCTTAGGGGACAGTGGAAACACCATATATTTT. Protein sequence: CASSLGDSGNTIYF. Complete variable domain (other parts from reference TRBV13 and TRBJ1-3): AAGVIQSPRHLIKEKRETATLKCYPIPRHDTVYWYQQGPGQDPQFLISFYEKMQSDKGSIPDRFSAQQFSDYHSELNMSSLELGDSALYFCASSLGDSGNTIYFGEGSWLTVV.

V and J are TRBV10-1 and TRBJ1-1; no definite D call. Germline values: CDR1 WNHNN, CDR2 SYGVQD (reference sequence). V shed 5 bases and J shed 4 bases, with 11 bases lying between them. The CDR3 spans 13 residues. The CDR3: CASSFEMSTEAFF. The CDR3 bases are TGCGCCAGCAGTTTTGAGATGAGCACTGAAGCTTTCTTT.

This chain joins TRBV5-1 and TRBJ1-2, with unresolved D. This CDR3 comprises 15 residues. In germline, CDR1 is SGHRS, CDR2 YFSETQ. Trimming removed 1 base from V and 4 bases from J, with 14 bases in between. The CDR3 here is CASSLSELPLYGYTF. The CDR3 bases are TGCGCCAGCAGCTTGTCCGAGCTACCGCTCTATGGCTACACCTTC.

The chain carries TRBV7-3 and TRBJ1-6; D gene uncertain. CDR1 and CDR2 (germline): SGHTA, FQGTGA. CDR3 length: 14 residues. Trimming removed 2 bases from V and 5 bases from J, with 7 bases in between. As DNA, the CDR3 is TGTGCCAGCAGCTTAGGGAGTAATAATTCACCCCTCCACTTT. Translating gives CASSLGSNNSPLHF. The entire variable domain, with the rest obtained from reference TRBV7-3 and TRBJ1-6, is as follows: GAGVSQTPSNKVTEKGKYVELRCDPISGHTALYWYRQSLGQGPEFLIYFQGTGAADDSGLPNDRFFAVRPEGSVSTLKIQRTERGDSAVYLCASSLGSNNSPLHFGNGTRLTVT.

The V gene is TRBV5-4, the J gene TRBJ2-7; no firm D call. Per the germline V gene, CDR1 is SGHNT and CDR2 is YYREEE (reference sequence). The CDR3 contains 14 residues. Trimming removed 0 bases at V and 0 bases at J, with 7 bases between. CDR3 DNA sequence: TGTGCCAGCAGCTTGGTCAGGAACTCCTACGAGCAGTACTTC. Encoded protein: CASSLVRNSYEQYF.

The chain recombines TRBV19 with TRBJ2-1; D gene ambiguous. In germline, CDR1 is LNHDA, CDR2 SQIVND (reference sequence). The CDR3 length is 13 residues. V lost 1 base to trimming and J lost 13 bases, with 14 bases between them. CDR3 in amino acids: CASSIALNNDQFF. The CDR3 DNA reads as TGTGCCAGTAGTATAGCCCTAAATAACGATCAGTTCTTC.

This chain uses TRBV11-2 with TRBJ1-2; D uncertain. The V end was cut by 5 bases, the J end by 7 bases, with 11 bases between. Germline V gene sequence: CDR1 SGHAT, CDR2 FQNNGV. This CDR3 has 12 residues. The CDR3 loop is CASSAQAGGYTF. The CDR3 region has the DNA TGTGCCAGCAGCGCCCAGGCGGGTGGCTACACCTTC.

The V and J genes are TRBV9 and TRBJ2-1; 12 positions agree with TRBD2. Unmatched junction bases numbered 10, after V lost 3 bases and J lost 9 bases. From germline, CDR1 is SGDLS and CDR2 YYNGEE. CDR3 length: 16 residues. The CDR3 DNA is TGTGCCAGCAGCGATCTAACTAGCGGGGGGAACAGTGAGCAGTTCTTC. Amino acids: CASSDLTSGGNSEQFF.

The chain joins TRBV14 to TRBJ2-5; possible D gene TRBD1, 6 bases. V lost 3 bases and J lost 2, with 7 bases in between. In germline, CDR1 is SGHDN, CDR2 FVKESK. The CDR3 totals 13 residues. CDR3 DNA sequence: TGTGCCAGCAGCCAGGGGACACAAGAGACCCAGTACTTC. Translating it yields CASSQGTQETQYF.

The chain employs TRBV10-1 and TRBJ1-2; D perhaps matches TRBD1 (5 bases). V lost 0 bases and J lost 2, with 7 bases in between. There are 14 residues in the CDR3. Per germline, CDR1 WNHNN and CDR2 SYGVQD (reference sequence). The CDR3 DNA is TGCGCCAGCAGTGAGTCGACAGTCAACTATGGCTACACCTTC. It codes for CASSESTVNYGYTF.

The chain is built from TRBV6-5 and TRBJ2-1; D is ambiguous. V was pared by 2 bases and J by 5 bases, with 7 bases between. The CDR3 loop spans 13 amino acids. Germline V gene data show CDR1 as MNHEY and CDR2 as SVGAGI. In DNA form, the CDR3 reads TGTGCCAGCAGTTACCAGTCTGACAATGAGCAGTTCTTC. Translation gives CASSYQSDNEQFF.

This rearrangement joins TRBV4-1 to TRBJ1-5; a possible D gene is TRBD1 (5 bases). V was trimmed by 3 bases and J by 3 bases, leaving 12 bases between them. Per germline, CDR1 MGHRA and CDR2 YSYEKL. The CDR3 is 15 amino acids. The CDR3 sequence is CASSQLKQVNQPQHF. CDR3 DNA sequence: TGCGCCAGCAGCCAGCTAAAACAGGTCAATCAGCCCCAGCATTTT.

The chain links TRBV7-9 to TRBJ2-4; a weak D match, TRBD1 (6 bases). Germline lookup yields CDR1 SEHNR and CDR2 FQNEAQ (reference sequence). The germline V and J ends were trimmed by 5 bases and 7 bases, with 9 bases remaining between them. The CDR3 is made up of 12 amino acids. The CDR3 loop reads CASSRDNNIQYF. The CDR3, as DNA: TGTGCCAGCAGCCGGGACAATAACATTCAGTACTTC.

The sample holds one count of this clone. This chain joins TRBV6-5 and TRBJ1-1; 7 nucleotides line up with TRBD1. This CDR3 has 13 amino acids. The germline V gene encodes CDR1 MNHEY and CDR2 SVGAGI. V gave up 2 bases and J gave up 5 bases; unmatched junction bases: 2. This CDR3 reads CASSYRGRTEAFF. The CDR3 DNA sequence: TGTGCCAGCAGTTACAGGGGGCGAACTGAAGCTTTCTTT.

V is TRBV4-1 and J is TRBJ2-2; D is ambiguous. Per the germline V gene, CDR1 is MGHRA and CDR2 is YSYEKL. V was pared by 2 bases and J by 3 bases, with 4 bases between. The CDR3 is 13 amino acids. The DNA of the CDR3 is TGCGCCAGCAGCCAATCGGACACCGGGGAGCTGTTTTTT. Protein: CASSQSDTGELFF.

This rearrangement joins TRBV6-1 to TRBJ1-2; 10 bases line up with TRBD1. Trimming took 6 bases from V and 8 from J; bases not matched to a gene: 12. The CDR3 spans 15 residues. Germline V gene data show CDR1 as MNHNS and CDR2 as SASEGT. CDR3 DNA: TGTGCCAGCAGGGTAGAGACAGGGGGCAGTAAGGGCTACACCTTC. It codes for CASRVETGGSKGYTF.

The chain links TRBV6-6 to TRBJ2-2, with TRBD2 as a possible D gene (5 bases). V dropped 6 bases and J dropped 2 bases, with 16 bases sitting between them. Germline V gene sequence: CDR1 MNHNY, CDR2 SVGAGI (reference sequence). The CDR3 extends over 16 amino acids. The CDR3 region is CASRTLRGRNTGELFF. In DNA, the CDR3 is TGTGCCAGCAGAACCCTAAGAGGGCGAAACACCGGGGAGCTGTTTTTT.

The chain carries TRBV6-5 and TRBJ1-3, with a possible D match to TRBD1 (6 bases). The CDR3 spans 13 residues. V dropped 9 bases and J dropped 0 bases, with 9 bases sitting between them. Germline V CDR1 and CDR2: MNHEY, SVGAGI. The CDR3 coding sequence is TGTGCCAGTTCGGACAGCTCTGGAAACACCATATATTTT. Protein: CASSDSSGNTIYF.

The chain couples TRBV11-2 to TRBJ1-3, with D tentatively TRBD1 (5 bases). CDR1 is SGHAT, CDR2 FQNNGV, per germline. V gave up 5 bases and J gave up 7 bases, with 12 bases separating them. The CDR3 totals 13 residues. CDR3: CASSPRTSNTIYF. CDR3 coding DNA: TGTGCCAGCAGCCCGAGGACATCGAACACCATATATTTT.

This chain links TRBV18 with TRBJ1-2; no clear D. CDR3 length: 15 amino acids. V shed 5 bases and J shed 2 bases, with 15 bases lying between them. The germline V gene encodes CDR1 KGHSH and CDR2 LQKENI. CDR3 DNA: TGTGCCAGCTCAGGCAGCGTTTCTCAAAACTATGGCTACACCTTC. It codes for CASSGSVSQNYGYTF.

The V gene is TRBV6-1, the J gene TRBJ1-4, with TRBD1 identical over 8 bases. Germline trimming cut 3 bases from V and 5 bases from J; bases unmatched to any gene: 5. The CDR3 is 15 residues long. Germline CDR1 and CDR2: MNHNS and SASEGT. CDR3 protein: CASSDLDRVNEKLFF. CDR3 nucleotide sequence: TGTGCCAGCAGTGACCTGGACAGGGTGAATGAAAAACTGTTTTTT.